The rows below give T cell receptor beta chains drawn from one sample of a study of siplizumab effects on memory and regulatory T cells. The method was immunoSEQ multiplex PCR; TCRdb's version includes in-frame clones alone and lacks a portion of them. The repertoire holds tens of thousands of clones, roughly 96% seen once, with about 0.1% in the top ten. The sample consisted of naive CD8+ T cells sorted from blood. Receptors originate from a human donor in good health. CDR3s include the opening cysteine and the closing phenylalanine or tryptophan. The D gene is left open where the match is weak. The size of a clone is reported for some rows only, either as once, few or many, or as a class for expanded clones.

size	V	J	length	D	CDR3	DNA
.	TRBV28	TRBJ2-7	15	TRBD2	CASRPSGSSSYEQYF	TGTGCCAGCAGGCCTAGCGGGAGCAGCTCCTACGAGCAGTACTTC
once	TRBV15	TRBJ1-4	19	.	CATTATKKDIPQTNEKLFF	TGTGCCACCACCGCGACTAAGAAGGACATTCCGCAAACTAATGAAAAACTGTTTTTT
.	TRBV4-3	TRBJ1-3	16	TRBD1	CASSTGTGSSGNTIYF	TGCGCCAGCAGCACCGGGACAGGGTCGTCCGGAAACACCATATATTTT
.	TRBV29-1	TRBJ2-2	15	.	CSGSGGDRDTGELFF	TGCAGCGGCAGCGGGGGGGACAGGGACACCGGGGAGCTGTTTTTT
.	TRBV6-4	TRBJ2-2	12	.	CASRAPTGELFF	TGTGCCAGCAGGGCACCAACCGGGGAGCTGTTTTTT
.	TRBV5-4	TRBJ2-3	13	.	CASSDQRQDTQYF	TGTGCCAGCAGCGACCAACGACAAGATACGCAGTATTTT
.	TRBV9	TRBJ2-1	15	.	CASSSGGSVYNEQFF	TGTGCCAGCAGCTCAGGTGGTAGCGTGTACAATGAGCAGTTCTTC
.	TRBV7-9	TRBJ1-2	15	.	CASSFGAGPLKGYTF	TGTGCCAGCAGCTTTGGCGCTGGGCCCCTGAAAGGCTACACCTTC
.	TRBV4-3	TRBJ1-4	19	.	CASSQDEYTNRRGNEKLFF	TGCGCCAGCAGCCAAGACGAGTATACAAATAGGAGGGGGAATGAAAAACTGTTTTTT
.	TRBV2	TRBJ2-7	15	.	CASSVEGASPYEQYF	TGTGCCAGCAGTGTCGAAGGAGCCAGCCCCTACGAGCAGTACTTC
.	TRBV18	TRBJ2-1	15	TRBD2	CASSPRDYGRNEQFF	TGTGCCAGCTCACCCCGGGACTACGGACGCAATGAGCAGTTCTTC
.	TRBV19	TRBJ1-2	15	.	CASSLMDGDSYGYTF	TGTGCCAGTAGCTTAATGGACGGGGATAGTTATGGCTACACCTTC
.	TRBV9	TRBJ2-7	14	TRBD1	CASSATGTDYEQYF	TGTGCCAGCAGCGCCACCGGGACAGACTACGAGCAGTACTTC
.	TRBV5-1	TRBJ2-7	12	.	CASSLTGLEQYF	TGCGCCAGCAGCCTGACAGGTCTCGAGCAGTACTTC
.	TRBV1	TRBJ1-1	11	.	CTSSQSTEAFF	TGCACCAGCAGCCAGTCTACTGAAGCTTTCTTT
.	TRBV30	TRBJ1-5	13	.	CAWSRSSNQPQHF	TGTGCCTGGAGTAGGAGTAGCAATCAGCCCCAGCATTTT
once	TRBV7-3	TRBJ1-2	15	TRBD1	CASSPGTVGGYGYTF	TGTGCCAGCAGCCCTGGGACAGTGGGGGGCTATGGCTACACCTTC
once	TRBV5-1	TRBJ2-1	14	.	CASSFEGSYNEQFF	TGCGCCAGCAGCTTTGAGGGTTCCTACAATGAGCAGTTCTTC
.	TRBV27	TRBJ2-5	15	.	CASSKDLGSQETQYF	TGTGCCAGCAGTAAGGATTTGGGCAGTCAAGAGACCCAGTACTTC
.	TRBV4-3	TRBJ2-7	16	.	CASSQDYRPEQYEQYF	TGCGCCAGCAGCCAAGATTACCGTCCAGAACAATACGAGCAGTACTTC
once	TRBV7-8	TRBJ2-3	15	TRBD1	CASSSKEGAGDTQYF	TGTGCCAGCAGCTCCAAAGAGGGGGCTGGCGATACGCAGTATTTT
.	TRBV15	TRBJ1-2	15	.	CATSRERGPGYGYTF	TGTGCCACCAGCAGAGAGCGGGGACCGGGCTATGGCTACACCTTC
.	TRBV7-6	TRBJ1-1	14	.	CASSLNAMNTEAFF	TGTGCCAGCAGCTTAAACGCCATGAACACTGAAGCTTTCTTT
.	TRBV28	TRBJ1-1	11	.	CASSFGLRTFF	TGTGCCAGCAGTTTCGGACTGAGGACTTTCTTT
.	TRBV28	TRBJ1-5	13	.	CASSLAQGQPQHF	TGTGCCAGCAGTTTAGCTCAGGGCCAGCCCCAGCATTTT
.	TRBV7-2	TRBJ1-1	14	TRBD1	CASSSGGGGTEAFF	TGTGCCAGCAGCTCAGGGGGCGGGGGTACTGAAGCTTTCTTT
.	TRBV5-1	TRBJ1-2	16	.	CASSFEIRGGGNGYTF	TGCGCCAGCAGCTTTGAGATCCGCGGTGGTGGGAATGGCTACACCTTC
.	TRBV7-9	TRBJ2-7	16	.	CASSPFLPGATYEQYF	TGTGCCAGCAGCCCCTTTCTACCAGGAGCCACCTACGAGCAGTACTTC
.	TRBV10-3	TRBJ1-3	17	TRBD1	CAISEVVRGRDGNTIYF	TGTGCCATCAGTGAGGTGGTGAGGGGGCGAGATGGAAACACCATATATTTT
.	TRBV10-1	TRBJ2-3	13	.	CASSAGPTDTQYF	TGCGCCAGCAGTGCGGGACCCACAGATACGCAGTATTTT
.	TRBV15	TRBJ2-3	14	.	CATSRAKGRDTQYF	TGTGCCACCAGCAGAGCTAAAGGGCGAGATACGCAGTATTTT
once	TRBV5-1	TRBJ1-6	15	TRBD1	CASSLDLRGDSPLHF	TGCGCCAGCAGCTTGGACCTCAGGGGGGATTCACCCCTCCACTTT
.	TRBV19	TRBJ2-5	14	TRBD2	CASSIAGGQETQYF	TGTGCCAGTAGTATAGCGGGGGGACAAGAGACCCAGTACTTC
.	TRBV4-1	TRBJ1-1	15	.	CASSQEGGEGTEAFF	TGCGCCAGCAGCCAAGAGGGTGGTGAGGGCACTGAAGCTTTCTTT
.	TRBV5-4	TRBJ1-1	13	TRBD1	CASSEDRDTEAFF	TGTGCCAGCTCCGAGGACAGGGACACTGAAGCTTTCTTT
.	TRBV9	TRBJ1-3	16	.	CASSVAAGISGNTIYF	TGTGCCAGCAGCGTAGCCGCGGGCATCTCTGGAAACACCATATATTTT
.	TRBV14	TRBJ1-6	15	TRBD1	CASSQRTGGNSPLHF	TGTGCCAGCAGCCAAAGGACAGGGGGTAATTCACCCCTCCACTTT
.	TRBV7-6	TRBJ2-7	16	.	CASSLAQDGSSYEQYF	TGTGCCAGCAGCTTAGCCCAAGATGGCTCCTCCTACGAGCAGTACTTC
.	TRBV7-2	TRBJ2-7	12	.	CASSSLSYEQYF	TGTGCCAGCAGCTCCCTATCCTACGAGCAGTACTTC
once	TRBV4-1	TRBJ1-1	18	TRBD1	CASSQFAGQDILGTEAFF	TGCGCCAGCAGCCAATTCGCGGGACAGGACATTTTAGGCACTGAAGCTTTCTTT
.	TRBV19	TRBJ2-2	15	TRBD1	CASSMRTGHTGELFF	TGTGCCAGTAGTATGAGGACAGGGCACACCGGGGAGCTGTTTTTT
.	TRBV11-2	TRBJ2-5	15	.	CASSLDYSYQETQYF	TGTGCCAGCAGCTTAGACTACTCGTACCAAGAGACCCAGTACTTC
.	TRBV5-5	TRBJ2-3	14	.	CASSLDLHTDTQYF	TGTGCCAGCAGCTTGGACCTCCACACAGATACGCAGTATTTT
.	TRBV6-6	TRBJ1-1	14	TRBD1	CASSYYTGETEAFF	TGTGCCAGCAGTTACTATACAGGGGAAACTGAAGCTTTCTTT